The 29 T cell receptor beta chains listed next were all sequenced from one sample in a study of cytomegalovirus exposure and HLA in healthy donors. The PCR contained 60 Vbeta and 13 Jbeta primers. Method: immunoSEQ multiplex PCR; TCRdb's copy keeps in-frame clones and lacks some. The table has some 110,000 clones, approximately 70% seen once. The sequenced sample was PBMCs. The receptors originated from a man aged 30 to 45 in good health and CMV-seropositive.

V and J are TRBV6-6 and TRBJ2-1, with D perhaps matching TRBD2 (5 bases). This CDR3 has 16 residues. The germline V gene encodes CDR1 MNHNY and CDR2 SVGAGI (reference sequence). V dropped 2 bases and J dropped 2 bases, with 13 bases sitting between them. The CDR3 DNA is TGTGCCAGCAGTTACCCCCCCCGGGGAACCTACAATGAGCAGTTCTTC. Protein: CASSYPPRGTYNEQFF.

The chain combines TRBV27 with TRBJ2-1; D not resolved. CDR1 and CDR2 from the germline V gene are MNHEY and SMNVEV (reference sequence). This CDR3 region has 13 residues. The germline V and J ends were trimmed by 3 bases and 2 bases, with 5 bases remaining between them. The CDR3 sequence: CASSLSPYNEQFF. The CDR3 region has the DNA TGTGCCAGCAGTTTGTCTCCCTACAATGAGCAGTTCTTC.

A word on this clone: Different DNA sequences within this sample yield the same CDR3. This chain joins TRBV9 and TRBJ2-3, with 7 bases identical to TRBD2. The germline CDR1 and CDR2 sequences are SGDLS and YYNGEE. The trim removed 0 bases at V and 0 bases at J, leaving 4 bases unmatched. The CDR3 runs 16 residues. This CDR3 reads CASSVGLAVSTDTQYF. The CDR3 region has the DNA TGTGCCAGCAGCGTAGGGCTAGCGGTTAGCACAGATACGCAGTATTTT. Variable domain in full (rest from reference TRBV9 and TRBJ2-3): DSGVTQTPKHLITATGQRVTLRCSPRSGDLSVYWYQQSLDQGLQFLIQYYNGEERAKGNILERFSAQQFPDLHSELNLSSLELGDSALYFCASSVGLAVSTDTQYFGPGTRLTVL.

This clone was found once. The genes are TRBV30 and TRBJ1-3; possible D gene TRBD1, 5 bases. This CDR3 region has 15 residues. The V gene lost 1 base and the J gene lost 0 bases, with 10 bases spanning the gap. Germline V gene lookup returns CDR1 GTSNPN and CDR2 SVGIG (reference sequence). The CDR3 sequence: CAWSGQLSSGNTIYF. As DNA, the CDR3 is TGTGCCTGGAGTGGACAGCTTTCCTCTGGAAACACCATATATTTT.

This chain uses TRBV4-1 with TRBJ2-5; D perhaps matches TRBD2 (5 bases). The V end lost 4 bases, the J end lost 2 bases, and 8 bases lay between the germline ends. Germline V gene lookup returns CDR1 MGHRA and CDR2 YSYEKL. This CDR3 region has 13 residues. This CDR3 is CASSRGFQETQYF. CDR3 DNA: TGCGCCAGCAGCCGCGGGTTTCAAGAGACCCAGTACTTC.

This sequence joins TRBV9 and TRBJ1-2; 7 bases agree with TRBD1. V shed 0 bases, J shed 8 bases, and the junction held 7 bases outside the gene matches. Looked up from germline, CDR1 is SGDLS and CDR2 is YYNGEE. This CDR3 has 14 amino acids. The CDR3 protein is CASSVATSGGGYTF. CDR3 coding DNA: TGTGCCAGCAGCGTAGCTACGTCAGGGGGAGGCTACACCTTC.

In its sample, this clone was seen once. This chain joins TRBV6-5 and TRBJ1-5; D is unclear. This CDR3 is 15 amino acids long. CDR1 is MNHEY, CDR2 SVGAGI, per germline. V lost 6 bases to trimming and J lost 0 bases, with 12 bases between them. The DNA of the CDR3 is TGTGCCAGCAGCCCTTGGGGAGATAGCAATCAGCCCCAGCATTTT. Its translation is CASSPWGDSNQPQHF.

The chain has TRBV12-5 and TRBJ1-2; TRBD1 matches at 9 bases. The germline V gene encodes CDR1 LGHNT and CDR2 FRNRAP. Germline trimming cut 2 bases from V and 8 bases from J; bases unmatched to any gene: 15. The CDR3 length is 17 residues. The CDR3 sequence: CASGLRGGGQGFPGYTF. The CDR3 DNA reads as TGTGCTAGTGGTTTGAGAGGTGGGGGACAGGGATTCCCCGGCTACACCTTC.

The CDR3 coding sequence is TGTGCCAGCAGTGAACCCTATTCGTGGGTTGCGGATGAAAAACTGTTTTTT. Its translation: CASSEPYSWVADEKLFF. The chain links TRBV25-1 to TRBJ1-4, with unresolved D. Germline V gene lookup returns CDR1 MGHDK and CDR2 SYGVNS. Trimming left V 2 bases short and J 6 bases short, with 19 bases between. This CDR3 comprises 17 residues.

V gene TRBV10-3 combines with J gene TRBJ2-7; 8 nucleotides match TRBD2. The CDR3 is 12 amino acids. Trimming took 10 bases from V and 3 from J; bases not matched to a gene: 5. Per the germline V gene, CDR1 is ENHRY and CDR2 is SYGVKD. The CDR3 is CATRTSNYEQYF. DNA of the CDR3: TGTGCCACGCGGACTAGCAACTACGAGCAGTACTTC.

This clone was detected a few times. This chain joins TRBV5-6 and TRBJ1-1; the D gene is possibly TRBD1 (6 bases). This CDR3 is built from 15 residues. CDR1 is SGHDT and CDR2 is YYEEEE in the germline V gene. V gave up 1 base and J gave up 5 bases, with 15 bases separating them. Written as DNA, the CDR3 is TGTGCCAGCAGCTTGTTTGGGGGCACAACGACTGAAGCTTTCTTT. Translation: CASSLFGGTTTEAFF.

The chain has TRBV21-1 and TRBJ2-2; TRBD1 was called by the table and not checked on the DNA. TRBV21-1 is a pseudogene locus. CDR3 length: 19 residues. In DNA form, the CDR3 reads TGTGCCAGCAGCGAGAGGGACAGCCAAAGCCGGGGTATCACCGGGGAGCTGTTTTTT. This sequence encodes CASSERDSQSRGITGELFF.

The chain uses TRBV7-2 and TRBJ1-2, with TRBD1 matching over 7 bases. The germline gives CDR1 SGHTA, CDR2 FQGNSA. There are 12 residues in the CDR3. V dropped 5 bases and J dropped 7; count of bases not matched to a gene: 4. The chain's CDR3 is CASSPNRGGYTF. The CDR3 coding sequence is TGTGCCAGCAGCCCCAACAGGGGTGGCTACACCTTC.

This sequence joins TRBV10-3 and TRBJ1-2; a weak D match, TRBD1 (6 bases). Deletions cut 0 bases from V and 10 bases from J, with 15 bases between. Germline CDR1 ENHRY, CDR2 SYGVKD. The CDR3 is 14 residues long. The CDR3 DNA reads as TGTGCCATCAGTGAGTCGAGGGACACCCACGACTACACCTTC. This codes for CAISESRDTHDYTF.

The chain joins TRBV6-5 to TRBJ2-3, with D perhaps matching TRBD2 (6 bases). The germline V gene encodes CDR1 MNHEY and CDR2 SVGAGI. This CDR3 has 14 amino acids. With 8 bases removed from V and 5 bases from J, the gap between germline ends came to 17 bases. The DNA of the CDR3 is TGTGCCAGCGGTCAAAGGGACGGGGGAGATACGCAGTATTTT. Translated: CASGQRDGGDTQYF.

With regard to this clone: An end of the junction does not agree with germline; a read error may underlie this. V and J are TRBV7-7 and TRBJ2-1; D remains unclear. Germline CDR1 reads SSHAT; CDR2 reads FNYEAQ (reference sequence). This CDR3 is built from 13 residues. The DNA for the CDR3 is TGTGCTAGCAGCAGGAGCTCCTACAATGAGCAGTTCTTC. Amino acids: CASSRSSYNEQFF.

For the CDR3, the DNA is TGTGCCAGCAGTTTTGGGAGTACCGGCGAGCAGTACGTC. Translating gives CASSFGSTGEQYV. This chain links TRBV27 with TRBJ2-7; tentative D call: TRBD2 (5 bases). Germline loops: CDR1 MNHEY, CDR2 SMNVEV (reference sequence). The CDR3 extends over 13 amino acids. The ends were cut back, 3 bases at V and 6 bases at J, with 12 bases in the middle.

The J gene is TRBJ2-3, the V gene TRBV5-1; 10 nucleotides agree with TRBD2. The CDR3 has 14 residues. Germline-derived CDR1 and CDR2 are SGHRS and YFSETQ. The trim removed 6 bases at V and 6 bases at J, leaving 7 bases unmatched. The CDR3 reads CASNGLAVADTQYF. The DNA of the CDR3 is TGCGCCAGCAACGGACTAGCGGTGGCTGATACGCAGTATTTT. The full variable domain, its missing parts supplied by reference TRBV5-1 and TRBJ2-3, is KAGVTQTPRYLIKTRGQQVTLSCSPISGHRSVSWYQQTPGQGLQFLFEYFSETQRNKGNFPGRFSGRQFSNSRSEMNVSTLELGDSALYLCASNGLAVADTQYFGPGTRLTVL.

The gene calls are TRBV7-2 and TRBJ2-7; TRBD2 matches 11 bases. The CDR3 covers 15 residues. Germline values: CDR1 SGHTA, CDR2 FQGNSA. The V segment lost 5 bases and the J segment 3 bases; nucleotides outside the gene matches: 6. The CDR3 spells CASSRLAGWLYEQYF. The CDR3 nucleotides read TGTGCCAGCAGCAGACTAGCGGGGTGGCTCTACGAGCAGTACTTC.

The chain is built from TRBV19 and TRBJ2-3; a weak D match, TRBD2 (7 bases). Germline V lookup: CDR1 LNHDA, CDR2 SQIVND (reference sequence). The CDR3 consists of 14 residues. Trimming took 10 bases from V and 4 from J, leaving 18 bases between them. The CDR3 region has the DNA TGTGCCACCCGAAGGGGGGGGAACGCAGATACGCAGTATTTT. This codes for CATRRGGNADTQYF.

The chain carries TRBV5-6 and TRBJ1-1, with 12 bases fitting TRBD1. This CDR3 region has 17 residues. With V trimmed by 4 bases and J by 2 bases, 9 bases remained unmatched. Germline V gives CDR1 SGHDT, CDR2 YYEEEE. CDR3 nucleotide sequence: TGTGCCAGCAGCCGGGACAGGGGGCGCGCCATAAACACTGAAGCTTTCTTT. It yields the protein CASSRDRGRAINTEAFF.

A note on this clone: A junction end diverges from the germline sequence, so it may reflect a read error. CDR3 nucleotide sequence: TGTGCCAGCAGCTCTGACGGATCCAAAAACAGTCAGTACTTC. Translation: CASSSDGSKNSQYF. This chain uses TRBV6-5 with TRBJ2-4; no clear D. The CDR3 runs to 14 residues. Germline V gives CDR1 MNHEY, CDR2 SVGAGI.

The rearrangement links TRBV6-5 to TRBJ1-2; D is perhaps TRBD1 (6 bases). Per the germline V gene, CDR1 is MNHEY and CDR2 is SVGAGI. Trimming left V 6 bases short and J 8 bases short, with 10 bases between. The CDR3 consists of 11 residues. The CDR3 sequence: CASRQGEGYTF. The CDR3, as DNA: TGTGCCAGCAGACAGGGTGAAGGCTACACCTTC.

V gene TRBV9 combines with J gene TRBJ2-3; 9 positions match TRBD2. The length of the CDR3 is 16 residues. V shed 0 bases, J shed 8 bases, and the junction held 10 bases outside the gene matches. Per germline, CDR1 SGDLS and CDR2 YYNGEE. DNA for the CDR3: TGTGCCAGCAGCGTAGTTGGGGCGGGGGGGTTGGGTACGCAGTATTTT. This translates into CASSVVGAGGLGTQYF. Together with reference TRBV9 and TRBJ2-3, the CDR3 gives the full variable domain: DSGVTQTPKHLITATGQRVTLRCSPRSGDLSVYWYQQSLDQGLQFLIQYYNGEERAKGNILERFSAQQFPDLHSELNLSSLELGDSALYFCASSVVGAGGLGTQYFGPGTRLTVL.

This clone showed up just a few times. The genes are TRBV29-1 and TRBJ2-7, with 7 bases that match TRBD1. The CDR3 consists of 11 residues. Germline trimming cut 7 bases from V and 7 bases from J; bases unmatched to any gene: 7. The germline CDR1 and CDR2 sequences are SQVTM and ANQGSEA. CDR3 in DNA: TGCAGCGCCCGGGACAGCTCTGAGCAGTACTTC. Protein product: CSARDSSEQYF.

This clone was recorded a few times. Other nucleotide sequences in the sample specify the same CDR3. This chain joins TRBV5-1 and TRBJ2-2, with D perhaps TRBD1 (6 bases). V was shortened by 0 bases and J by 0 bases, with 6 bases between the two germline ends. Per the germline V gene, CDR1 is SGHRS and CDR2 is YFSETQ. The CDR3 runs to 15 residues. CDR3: CASSLEGANTGELFF. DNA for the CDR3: TGCGCCAGCAGCTTGGAGGGGGCGAACACCGGGGAGCTGTTTTTT. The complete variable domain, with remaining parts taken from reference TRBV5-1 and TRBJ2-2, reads KAGVTQTPRYLIKTRGQQVTLSCSPISGHRSVSWYQQTPGQGLQFLFEYFSETQRNKGNFPGRFSGRQFSNSRSEMNVSTLELGDSALYLCASSLEGANTGELFFGEGSRLTVL.

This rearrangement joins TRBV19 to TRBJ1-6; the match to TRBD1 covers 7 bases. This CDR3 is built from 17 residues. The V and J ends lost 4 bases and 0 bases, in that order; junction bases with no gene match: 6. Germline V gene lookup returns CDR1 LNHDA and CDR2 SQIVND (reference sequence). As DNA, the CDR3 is TGTGCCAGTAGTAACAGGGGCCTGAGCTCCTATAATTCACCCCTCCACTTT. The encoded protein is CASSNRGLSSYNSPLHF.

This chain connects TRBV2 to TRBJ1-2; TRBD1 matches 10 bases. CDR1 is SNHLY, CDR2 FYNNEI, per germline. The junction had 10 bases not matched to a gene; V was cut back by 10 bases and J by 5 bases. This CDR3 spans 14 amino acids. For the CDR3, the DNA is TGTGCCACCACGTCGGACAGGGGGGGGTATGGCTACACCTTC. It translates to CATTSDRGGYGYTF.

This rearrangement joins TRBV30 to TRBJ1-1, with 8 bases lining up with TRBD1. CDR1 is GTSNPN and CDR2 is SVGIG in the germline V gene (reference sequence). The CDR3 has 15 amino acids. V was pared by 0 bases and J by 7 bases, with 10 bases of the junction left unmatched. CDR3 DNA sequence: TGTGCCTGGAGTGTACCGCTCTCCGGGACAGGTGAAGCTTTCTTT. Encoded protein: CAWSVPLSGTGEAFF.